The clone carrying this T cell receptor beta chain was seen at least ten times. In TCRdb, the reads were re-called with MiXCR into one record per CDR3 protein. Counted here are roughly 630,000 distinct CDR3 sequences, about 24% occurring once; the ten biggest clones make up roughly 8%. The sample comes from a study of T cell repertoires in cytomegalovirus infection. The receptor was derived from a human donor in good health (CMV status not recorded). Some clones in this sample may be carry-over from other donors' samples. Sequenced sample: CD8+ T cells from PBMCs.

This chain's CDR3 is CASSLGGLDSYNEQFF. The DNA for the CDR3 is TGTGCCAGCAGCTTAGGCGGTCTAGACTCCTACAATGAGCAGTTCTTC. This chain uses TRBV11-3 with TRBJ2-1; no reliable D call. V gave up 1 base and J gave up 0 bases, with 10 bases separating them. This CDR3 contains 16 residues. CDR1 is SGHNT, CDR2 YENEEA, per germline.